This TCR beta chain was profiled in a study of blood T cell repertoires in COVID-19. Libraries were prepared by immunoSEQ multiplex PCR; TCRdb keeps only in-frame clonotypes and omits some of them. The sample contains some 300,000 clones, roughly 89% of which appear only once. The TCR comes from a woman between 40 and 50 years old who had recovered from COVID-19. Sequences were obtained from PBMCs or T cells enriched from blood (not recorded which).

The CDR3, as DNA: TGTGCCAGCAGCGCCGGGACAGGGAACTCACCCCTCCACTTT. Protein sequence: CASSAGTGNSPLHF. The chain is built from TRBV6-5 and TRBJ1-6, with 9 bases aligning to TRBD1. With V trimmed by 6 bases and J by 10 bases, 7 bases remained unmatched. Germline-derived CDR1 and CDR2 are MNHEY and SVGAGI. This CDR3 is built from 14 residues.